This is a list of T cell receptor beta chains from one sample in a study of blood T cell repertoires in COVID-19. Repertoires were generated with immunoSEQ multiplex PCR, while TCRdb's copy carries only in-frame clones and drops some. The sample holds about 380,000 clones; approximately 81% are singletons and the top ten take 3.5% to 4%. Sequenced sample: peripheral blood. The receptors derive from a woman between 18 and 29 years old with acute or convalescent COVID-19. Each CDR3 is given with its conserved first and last residue. D genes are given only for firm matches. Expanded clones get a size class; other rows say once, few or many, or leave the size out.

>.|TRBJ1-2|.|TRBV9
CASSPRPGADGYTF
TGTGCCAGCAGCCCCCGGCCAGGGGCGGACGGCTACACCTTC
>.|TRBJ1-2|.|TRBV9
CASSAPKGPGVDGYTF
TGTGCCAGCAGCGCTCCAAAAGGACCGGGAGTCGATGGCTACACCTTC
>.|TRBJ2-6|.|TRBV25-1
CASRAGTNVLTF
TGTGCCAGCAGGGCCGGGACTAACGTCCTGACTTTC
>.|TRBJ2-7|.|TRBV11-2
CASSFGTLTYEQYF
TGTGCCAGCAGCTTCGGGACACTTACCTACGAGCAGTACTTC
>TRBD1|TRBJ1-1|.|TRBV7-3
CASSTGGTEAFF
TGTGCCAGCAGCACAGGGGGCACTGAAGCTTTCTTT
>TRBD2|TRBJ2-5|.|TRBV2
CASSEGLAGSQETQYF
TGTGCCAGCAGTGAAGGACTAGCGGGGAGCCAAGAGACCCAGTACTTC
>.|TRBJ2-2|.|TRBV7-3
CASSPISTGNTGELFF
TGTGCCAGCAGCCCCATCTCCACAGGGAACACCGGGGAGCTGTTTTTT
>.|TRBJ2-5|.|TRBV6-1
CASSEAPGVKETQYF
TGTGCCAGCAGTGAAGCGCCAGGGGTTAAAGAGACCCAGTACTTC
>.|TRBJ1-1|.|TRBV6-4
CASSEGAATEAFF
TGTGCCAGCAGTGAGGGGGCAGCCACTGAAGCTTTCTTT
>TRBD1|TRBJ1-2|once|TRBV9
CASSVAGTQGNYGYTF
TGTGCCAGCAGCGTAGCTGGGACACAGGGGAACTATGGCTACACCTTC
>.|TRBJ2-1|once|TRBV3-1/TRBV3-2
CASSQDLSVREQFF
TGTGCCAGCAGCCAAGATTTAAGCGTCCGTGAGCAGTTCTTC
>TRBD1|TRBJ2-6|.|TRBV5-7
CASSCRQGSGANVLTF
TGTGCCAGCAGCTGCCGACAGGGGTCTGGGGCCAACGTCCTGACTTTC
>TRBD2|TRBJ2-7|.|TRBV6-6
CASSYSSGGTYF
TGTGCCAGCAGTTACTCGAGCGGGGGGACGTACTTC
>TRBD2|TRBJ2-1|.|TRBV12-3/TRBV12-4
CAAGVDNEQFF
TGTGCGGCGGGAGTCGACAATGAGCAGTTCTTC
>.|TRBJ1-2|.|TRBV10-2
CASSEGRAFDGYTF
TGCGCCAGCAGTGAAGGGAGAGCCTTTGATGGCTACACCTTC
>.|TRBJ1-3|.|TRBV3-1/TRBV3-2
CASSLGRGNTIYF
TGTGCCAGCAGCCTGGGGCGGGGAAACACCATATATTTT
>TRBD1|TRBJ1-5|.|TRBV19
CASHTGGDYQPQHF
TGTGCCAGCCATACAGGGGGCGACTATCAGCCCCAGCATTTT
>.|TRBJ1-5|.|TRBV19
CASQTPGRGNQPQHF
TGTGCCAGCCAAACCCCGGGTCGCGGCAATCAGCCCCAGCATTTT
>.|TRBJ2-1|.|TRBV5-1
CASSLVGRDEQFF
TGCGCCAGCAGCTTGGTAGGGAGAGATGAGCAGTTCTTC
>.|TRBJ2-7|.|TRBV5-1
CASSFRVPYEQYF
TGCGCCAGCAGCTTCAGGGTACCCTACGAGCAGTACTTC
>TRBD1|TRBJ2-1|.|TRBV6-5
CASSYIVDRDNEQFF
TGTGCCAGCAGCTACATAGTTGACAGGGACAATGAGCAGTTCTTC
>TRBD1|TRBJ1-2|.|TRBV2
CASSLKGQGAVGYTF
TGTGCCAGCAGTCTCAAGGGACAGGGGGCCGTTGGCTACACCTTC
>TRBD1|TRBJ1-1|.|TRBV7-9
CASSSGGQGNTEAFF
TGTGCCAGCAGCTCCGGCGGACAGGGGAACACTGAAGCTTTCTTT
>TRBD1|TRBJ2-7|.|TRBV24-1
CATSDPRQGEWEQYF
TGTGCCACCAGTGATCCTCGGCAGGGGGAGTGGGAGCAGTACTTC
>.|TRBJ1-5|.|TRBV24-1
CATSDLQSTDSNQPQHF
TGTGCCACCAGTGATTTGCAATCGACAGATAGCAATCAGCCCCAGCATTTT
>.|TRBJ1-1|once|TRBV29-1
CSVRVVTTTGAFF
TGCAGCGTTAGAGTGGTAACGACCACCGGGGCTTTCTTT
>TRBD1|TRBJ1-2|.|TRBV29-1
CSVDRGDYGYTF
TGCAGCGTAGACAGGGGCGATTATGGCTACACCTTC
>TRBD2|TRBJ2-1|.|TRBV2
CASIPGTSGREGYEQFF
TGTGCCAGCATTCCCGGGACTAGCGGGAGGGAGGGCTATGAGCAGTTCTTC
>.|TRBJ1-1|.|TRBV7-9
CASSLAWGRGTEAFF
TGTGCCAGCAGCTTAGCCTGGGGGAGGGGCACTGAAGCTTTCTTT
>.|TRBJ2-7|.|TRBV14
CASSQDWRGYEQYF
TGTGCCAGCAGCCAAGATTGGCGGGGCTACGAGCAGTACTTC
>.|TRBJ1-5|.|TRBV19
CASSGGVYGNQPQHF
TGTGCCTCCTCCGGGGGGGTTTATGGCAATCAGCCCCAGCATTTT
>TRBD1|TRBJ1-6|.|TRBV13
CASSLRLDRERPLHF
TGTGCCAGCAGCTTAAGGCTCGACAGGGAAAGACCCCTCCACTTT
>.|TRBJ2-3|.|TRBV19
CASSIDRGYDADTQYF
TGTGCCAGTAGTATAGATCGGGGGTACGACGCAGATACGCAGTATTTT
>TRBD1|TRBJ1-4|.|TRBV2
CASSDNPRNRGFLRKNEKLFF
TGTGCCAGCAGTGATAACCCCAGAAACAGGGGTTTTCTTCGAAAGAATGAAAAACTGTTTTTT
>.|TRBJ2-3|.|TRBV29-1
CSVDRGGDTDTQYF
TGCAGCGTTGACCGGGGTGGGGACACAGATACGCAGTATTTT
>.|TRBJ1-2|.|TRBV6-5
CASSRGIGRVLYTF
TGTGCCAGCAGTAGGGGGATCGGGAGGGTGCTCTACACCTTC
>TRBD1|TRBJ2-3|.|TRBV5-1
CASSLGGQGTDTQYF
TGCGCCAGCAGCTTGGGAGGACAGGGGACAGATACGCAGTATTTT
>.|TRBJ1-5|.|TRBV2
CATDGRGHNSNQPQHF
TGTGCCACCGATGGCAGGGGACACAATAGCAATCAGCCCCAGCATTTT
>.|TRBJ2-5|few|TRBV6-2/TRBV6-3
CASSRPQTRQETQYF
TGTGCCAGCAGCCGGCCTCAGACTAGGCAAGAGACCCAGTACTTC
>TRBD1|TRBJ1-5|.|TRBV27
CATAGTGGQPQHF
TGTGCCACCGCCGGGACAGGGGGTCAGCCCCAGCATTTT
>TRBD2|TRBJ2-1|.|TRBV14
CASSQESASGGPAQREQFF
TGTGCCAGCAGCCAAGAGTCGGCTAGCGGGGGTCCGGCCCAAAGGGAGCAGTTCTTC
>TRBD1|TRBJ1-4|.|TRBV9
CASSVSPLGQSNEKLFF
TGTGCCAGCAGCGTAAGTCCCCTGGGACAGAGTAATGAAAAACTGTTTTTT